This TCR beta chain was profiled in a study of Graves' ophthalmopathy and Graves' hyperthyroidism. In the case of this clonotype: The antigen remains undetermined.

Amplification targeted the TCR beta CDR3 regions, with RNA transcripts as the source material. An opening RT-PCR round employed HTBI primers and preceded a second-round multiplex PCR. Using its own MiXCR run on the multiplex PCR reads, TCRdb lists one record per CDR3 protein. Of about 740,000 distinct CDR3 sequences listed, 40% were seen once; the top ten hold roughly 45%. CDR1 is ENHRY and CDR2 is SYGVKD in the germline V gene. The CDR3 covers 16 residues. Trimming shortened V by 10 bases and J by 2 bases, and 21 bases separated the two germline ends. Study observations and caveats: Sensitivity reached roughly 71% and specificity around 72% when the model predicted ophthalmopathy progression.

This sequence was found in an adult man with Graves' ophthalmopathy. The specimen was peripheral blood. This sequence joins TRBV10-3 and TRBJ1-3; TRBD1 is a possible D gene (5 bases). The CDR3 DNA sequence: TGTGCCAGCCTCTCTGCCGGGGCGGGCACTGGAAACACCATATATTTT. The encoded protein is CASLSAGAGTGNTIYF.